Only a few counts were recorded for the clone carrying this T cell receptor (beta chain). Its antigen is currently unknown. These data come from a study of beta chain features in type 1 diabetes. Turning to the study itself: Age, gender and cell yields were similar between patients and healthy donors.

Expressed TCRB transcripts got sequenced, as all isolated RNA was reverse transcribed. TCRdb's table, derived via immunoSEQ multiplex PCR, lists solely in-frame clones and lacks some. The table has hundreds of thousands of clones, 15% to 20% seen once; the top ten hold 0.023%. The CDR3 runs to 18 residues. Study findings and constraints: In type 1 diabetes patients, VDJ junctions had fewer insertions; deletions at these junctions were more frequent. Small HLA sub-analyses could not settle whether HLA shapes TCRB rearrangement.

This receptor was taken from a woman aged 18-29 years in good health. The rearrangement joins TRBV21-1 to TRBJ2-1; TRBD2 reflects the table's D call only, with no check against the DNA. TRBV21-1 corresponds to a pseudogene. Sequencing input: naive CD4+ T cells from blood. CDR3: CASAWTSGSVPPDNEQFF. The CDR3, as DNA: TGTGCCAGCGCCTGGACTAGCGGGAGTGTCCCGCCTGACAATGAGCAGTTCTTC.